This T cell receptor beta chain was recorded in a study of blood T cell repertoires in COVID-19 (dated by TCRdb to 2020 to 2021). Looking at the study overall: The collaborator samples originated in the United States, Italy and Spain and spanned the acute and convalescent phases of COVID-19. Where available, HLA class I and class II types were obtained from metadata supplied by the sample provider rather than from assay-based typing. A freely available public database, intended as a resource for researchers studying the immune response to SARS-CoV-2, is where the repertoires were released. The dataset comprised deeply sampled blood TCRbeta repertoires from subjects exposed to, actively infected with, or recovered from COVID-19. Samples were obtained from the ongoing ImmuneRACE study (first 160 participants) and from approximately 1,200 subjects provided by 6 global collaborators. The prospective study material was composed of cDNA or gDNA derived from T cells, B-cell-depleted T cells, or PBMCs. Nearly every sample came with metadata listing a de-identified subject ID, COVID-19 status, age in years and sex. The full study reports these points: The quantity of clinical and demographic metadata differed by source and by participant and was supplied without curation.

V and J are truncated by 5 bases and 0 bases respectively, leaving an intervening sequence of 14 bases. According to the germline V gene, CDR1 reads SGHAT and CDR2 reads FQNNGV. Inclusive of the bounding cysteine and phenylalanine, the CDR3 is 16 residues long. Kept here is only the CDR3 DNA, which spans 48 bases and is read in frame from base 1. Details on this clone: Its specific antigen is unknown. Base-call qualities are not available, and no considerably larger clone is one nucleotide away.

TCRbeta CDR3 regions were amplified from genomic DNA by means of the immunoSEQ Assay, a bias-controlled multiplex PCR. The study's processing was this. The number of nucleated cells in each sample was estimated by amplification of reference gene primers within the assay. Sequence reads were collapsed and filtered to measure the absolute abundance of every unique TCRbeta CDR3 rearrangement. For each sample, productive Simpson clonality was calculated as the square root of Simpson's diversity index across productive rearrangements. TCRdb's version of the immuneACCESS table is confined to in-frame rearrangements and falls short of the full clone set. An unresolved V gene accounts for under half of the shortfall where checked; the remainder is of unknown origin. V, J and clone size reflect that table, while D and trimming were determined from the DNA. The sample profile shows 300,000 to 350,000 clones; around 90% of them were found once. Clones ranked in the top ten supply less than 6.5% of the sample.

Participants in the prospective study were aged roughly 18 to 100 years, lived in 20 to 25 United States geographic areas, and enrolled through a virtual design. In the prospective study, participants were assigned to cohorts based on the clinical history participants reported in a screening survey and a study questionnaire. For ImmuneRACE Cohort 3, a participant was defined as recovered based on two consecutive negative NP/OP PCR tests, clearance by a healthcare professional, or resolution of symptoms. In the prospective study, whole blood, serum and a nasopharyngeal or oropharyngeal swab were collected from each participant by mobile phlebotomists. Participants in the prospective study had the option to provide additional blood draws and questionnaires over an approximately 2-month period. Blood samples from the prospective study were shipped frozen or at room temperature prior to DNA extraction.

The TCR comes from a man aged 30-40 years who had recovered from COVID-19. The sequence joins TRBV11-2 to TRBJ1-5; a weak D assignment points to TRBD1 (6 bases agree). Sequencing input: PBMCs or T cells enriched from blood (not recorded which). The sequenced DNA is TGTGCCAGCAGCCCCGGACAGCCTTATAGCAATCAGCCCCAGCATTTT. It codes for CASSPGQPYSNQPQHF.